The clone carrying this TCR beta chain was seen more than once but under ten times. The antigen remains unidentified. TCRdb independently ran MiXCR on the reads; one entry per CDR3 protein. The table lists about 920,000 distinct CDR3 sequences, about 33% of them singletons. This sample was included in a study of T cell repertoires in cytomegalovirus infection. Overall study context: HLA-B-restricted CMV epitopes that are well studied, plus recently identified HLA-C-restricted ones, were used by the study. Overall study results and limits: Based on cumulative public TCR beta family frequency, carriers of CMV plus the relevant HLA were identified.

The V end lost 5 bases, the J end lost 0 bases, and 17 bases lay between the germline ends. Looked up from germline, CDR1 is SEHNR and CDR2 is FQNEAQ (reference sequence). The CDR3 loop spans 16 amino acids. The chain is built from TRBV7-9 and TRBJ2-7; D remains unclear. The TCR originated in a human donor in good health (CMV status not recorded). Some clones in this sample may be carry-over from other donors' samples. This material consisted of cultured CD8+ T cells from PBMCs, taken from culture after CMV antigen stimulation. The CDR3 bases are TGTGCCAGCAGCCACTCCGAGTTGCCCCGCTCCTACGAGCAGTACTTC. Translating gives CASSHSELPRSYEQYF.